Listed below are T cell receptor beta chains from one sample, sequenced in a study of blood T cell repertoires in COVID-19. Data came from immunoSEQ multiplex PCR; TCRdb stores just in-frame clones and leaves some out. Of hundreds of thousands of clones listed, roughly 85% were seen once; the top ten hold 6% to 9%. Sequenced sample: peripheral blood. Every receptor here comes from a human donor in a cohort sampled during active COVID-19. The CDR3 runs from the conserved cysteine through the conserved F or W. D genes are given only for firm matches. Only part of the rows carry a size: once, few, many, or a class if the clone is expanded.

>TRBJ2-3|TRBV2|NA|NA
CASSRQGGRDTQYF
TGTGCCAGCAGCCGACAGGGAGGCAGGGATACGCAGTATTTT
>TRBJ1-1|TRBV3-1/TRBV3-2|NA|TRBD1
CASSPNGQGFNTEAFF
TGTGCCAGCAGCCCAAACGGACAGGGGTTTAACACTGAAGCTTTCTTT
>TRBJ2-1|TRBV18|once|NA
CASSLENNEQFF
TGTGCCAGCTCACTAGAGAACAATGAGCAGTTCTTC
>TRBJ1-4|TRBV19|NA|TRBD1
CASSMFPGQGNEKLFF
TGTGCCAGTAGTATGTTTCCGGGACAGGGGAATGAAAAACTGTTTTTT
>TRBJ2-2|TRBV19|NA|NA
CASRYTGPTGELFF
TGTGCCAGTCGCTATACAGGACCCACCGGGGAGCTGTTTTTT
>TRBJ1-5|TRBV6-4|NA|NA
CASSDSYRLNQPQHF
TGTGCCAGCAGTGACTCCTACCGGTTAAATCAGCCCCAGCATTTT
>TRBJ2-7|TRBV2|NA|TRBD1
CASSDDREYEQYF
TGTGCCAGCAGTGATGACAGGGAATACGAGCAGTACTTC
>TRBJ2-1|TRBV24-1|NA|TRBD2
CATSDFASGAYNEQFF
TGTGCCACCAGTGATTTCGCTAGCGGGGCCTACAATGAGCAGTTCTTC
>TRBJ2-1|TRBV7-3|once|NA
CASSFGGTTWNEQFF
TGTGCCAGCAGCTTCGGAGGTACGACTTGGAATGAGCAGTTCTTC
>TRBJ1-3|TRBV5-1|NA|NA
CASSGTDGNTIYF
TGCGCCAGCAGCGGCACCGATGGAAACACCATATATTTT
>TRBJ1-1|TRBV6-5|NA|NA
CASSYWGRGTEAFF
TGTGCCAGCAGTTACTGGGGTAGGGGCACTGAAGCTTTCTTT